These 9 T cell receptor beta chains originate from one sample sequenced in a study of glioma-infiltrating T cells after dendritic cell vaccination. Generated by immunoSEQ multiplex PCR, the TCRdb table keeps only in-frame clones and is missing some. The sample records fewer than 70,000 clones, more than 75% being singletons. Time point of the sample: after dendritic cell vaccination, including at tumor progression/relapse. This sample comprised blood, obtained after dendritic cell vaccination. The source is a human donor with glioblastoma.

This chain connects TRBV7-9 to TRBJ1-1; maybe TRBD1 (6 bases). The CDR3 sequence is 15 residues long. V lost 5 bases and J 5 bases, leaving 18 bases between the germline ends. Germline CDR1 and CDR2: SEHNR and FQNEAQ (reference sequence). CDR3 region: CASSAQGLGLTEAFF. As DNA, the CDR3 is TGTGCCAGCAGCGCTCAGGGGTTGGGCTTGACTGAAGCTTTCTTT.

V is TRBV7-3 and J is TRBJ2-2; D gene unclear. This CDR3 has 12 amino acids. Trimming shortened V by 1 base and J by 7 bases, and 4 bases separated the two germline ends. The germline gives CDR1 SGHTA, CDR2 FQGTGA. In nucleotides, the CDR3 is TGTGCCAGCAGCTTAAACGGCGGGGAGCTGTTTTTT. It encodes CASSLNGGELFF.

The gene calls are TRBV6-5 and TRBJ2-1; the match to TRBD2 covers 7 bases. The junction had 7 bases not matched to a gene; V was cut back by 5 bases and J by 6 bases. In germline, CDR1 is MNHEY, CDR2 SVGAGI. This CDR3 region has 14 residues. CDR3 sequence reads: CASSERLARNEQFF. Here the CDR3 DNA reads TGTGCCAGCAGTGAAAGACTAGCCCGCAATGAGCAGTTCTTC.

The rearrangement uses TRBV9 and TRBJ2-1; 9 bases agree with TRBD1. Trimming at V came to 1 base and at J to 6 bases, leaving 5 bases not matched to a gene. The CDR3 is 15 residues long. The V gene's germline CDR1 is SGDLS and CDR2 YYNGEE. The CDR3 bases are TGTGCCAGCAGCGTATCGGACAGGGGTGGCAATGAGCAGTTCTTC. Its translation: CASSVSDRGGNEQFF.

J is TRBJ2-1 and V is TRBV11-3, with 16 nucleotides matching TRBD2. The junction had 6 bases not matched to a gene; V was cut back by 5 bases and J by 8 bases. CDR3 length equals 16 residues. CDR1 and CDR2 (germline): SGHNT, YENEEA. The DNA for the CDR3 is TGTGCCAGCAGCCTGGGACTAGCGGGGGGGCGGGATGAGCAGTTCTTC. Amino acid sequence: CASSLGLAGGRDEQFF.

V and J are TRBV11-3 and TRBJ2-7; 10 bases are a match to TRBD1. The CDR3 contains 16 residues. Unmatched junction bases numbered 2, after V lost 0 bases and J lost 0 bases. Germline V gene lookup returns CDR1 SGHNT and CDR2 YENEEA. This CDR3 reads CASSLDGTGDSYEQYF. DNA for the CDR3: TGTGCCAGCAGCTTAGATGGGACAGGGGACTCCTACGAGCAGTACTTC.

The J gene is TRBJ1-6, the V gene TRBV29-1; the D is unclear. Per the germline V gene, CDR1 is SQVTM and CDR2 is ANQGSEA. Deletions cut 5 bases from V and 8 bases from J, with 13 bases between. The CDR3 sequence is 13 residues long. CDR3 region: CSVRKNSDSPLHF. The CDR3 nucleotides read TGCAGCGTTCGCAAAAACTCGGATTCACCCCTCCACTTT. Using reference TRBV29-1 and TRBJ1-6 for the parts outside the CDR3, the full variable domain is SAVISQKPSRDICQRGTSLTIQCQVDSQVTMMFWYRQQPGQSLTLIATANQGSEATYESGFVIDKFPISRPNLTFSTLTVSNMSPEDSSIYLCSVRKNSDSPLHFGNGTRLTVT.

The J gene is TRBJ2-3, the V gene TRBV11-2; 11 bases match TRBD2. Unmatched junction bases numbered 5, after V lost 5 bases and J lost 1 base. Germline V gives CDR1 SGHAT, CDR2 FQNNGV. This CDR3 is 16 amino acids long. The CDR3 sequence is CASSPGTSGGTDTQYF. The CDR3 region has the DNA TGTGCCAGCAGCCCCGGGACTAGCGGAGGCACAGATACGCAGTATTTT.

The table lists this clone with a count of one. The gene calls are TRBV19 and TRBJ1-1; D may be TRBD1 (5 bases). Germline CDR1 and CDR2: LNHDA and SQIVND (reference sequence). Trimming took 8 bases from V and 5 from J, leaving 18 bases between them. The CDR3 sequence is 14 residues long. The CDR3 region is CASRFSPGSTEAFF. Here the CDR3 DNA reads TGTGCCAGTCGATTTTCCCCAGGGTCAACTGAAGCTTTCTTT.